A selection of T cell receptor beta chains follows, all from one sample in a study of blood T cell repertoires in COVID-19. Using immunoSEQ multiplex PCR, the repertoire was profiled, and TCRdb retains in-frame clones only, with some absent. The sample carries hundreds of thousands of clones, 90% recorded once. The sample was PBMCs or T cells enriched from blood (not recorded which). Source of these receptors: a man aged 30-40 years who had been exposed to COVID-19. The CDR3 runs from the conserved cysteine through the conserved F or W. A D gene is named only where the DNA matches it firmly. The size field is filled for only some rows; it gives once, few, many or a size class.

size: NA; D: TRBD1; J: TRBJ2-5; V: TRBV7-2; CDR3: CASSFGQGTQYF; DNA: TGTGCCAGCAGCTTCGGACAGGGGACCCAGTACTTC
size: NA; D: TRBD2; J: TRBJ2-3; V: TRBV19; CDR3: CASSRPLAGASTDTQYF; DNA: TGTGCCAGTAGTAGACCCCTAGCGGGGGCTAGCACAGATACGCAGTATTTT
size: NA; D: NA; J: TRBJ1-3; V: TRBV7-6; CDR3: CASSFGGNGNTIYF; DNA: TGTGCCAGCAGCTTTGGGGGGAACGGAAACACCATATATTTT
size: NA; D: TRBD2; J: TRBJ2-1; V: TRBV2; CDR3: CASSKLAGAYNEQFF; DNA: TGTGCCAGCAGCAAACTAGCGGGGGCTTACAATGAGCAGTTCTTC
size: NA; D: TRBD1; J: TRBJ1-5; V: TRBV19; CDR3: CASMRTGDQPQHF; DNA: TGTGCCAGTATGCGGACAGGAGATCAGCCCCAGCATTTT
size: NA; D: TRBD1; J: TRBJ2-7; V: TRBV18; CDR3: CASSESGQPYEQYF; DNA: TGTGCCAGCTCAGAGTCGGGACAGCCCTACGAGCAGTACTTC
size: NA; D: TRBD1; J: TRBJ1-5; V: TRBV12-3/TRBV12-4; CDR3: CATKDRGGQPQHF; DNA: TGTGCCACCAAGGACAGGGGGGGTCAGCCCCAGCATTTT
size: NA; D: TRBD2; J: TRBJ2-3; V: TRBV3-1/TRBV3-2; CDR3: CASRRRDYNTDTQYF; DNA: TGTGCCAGCAGGCGCCGGGACTACAACACAGATACGCAGTATTTT
size: NA; D: TRBD2; J: TRBJ2-1; V: TRBV5-4; CDR3: CASSLGGGGRSNEQFF; DNA: TGTGCCAGCAGCTTGGGCGGGGGGGGCCGTTCCAATGAGCAGTTCTTC
size: once; D: TRBD1; J: TRBJ1-2; V: TRBV18; CDR3: CASSPSGQSNYGYTF; DNA: TGTGCCAGCTCACCATCGGGACAGAGTAACTATGGCTACACCTTC
size: NA; D: NA; J: TRBJ1-1; V: TRBV18; CDR3: CASARGNTEAFF; DNA: TGTGCCAGCGCCAGGGGAAACACTGAAGCTTTCTTT
size: once; D: NA; J: TRBJ1-4; V: TRBV18; CDR3: CASSPNRGENEKLFF; DNA: TGTGCCAGCTCACCAAATCGGGGGGAGAATGAAAAACTGTTTTTT
size: NA; D: NA; J: TRBJ2-5; V: TRBV25-1; CDR3: CASSVEGYQETQYF; DNA: TGTGCCAGCAGTGTGGAGGGTTACCAAGAGACCCAGTACTTC
size: NA; D: NA; J: TRBJ2-1; V: TRBV5-3; CDR3: CARSPRWSGLHPYNEQFF; DNA: TGTGCCAGAAGCCCCCGGTGGAGCGGGCTGCACCCCTACAATGAGCAGTTCTTC
size: NA; D: NA; J: TRBJ1-4; V: TRBV6-5; CDR3: CARTLKPGLKLFF; DNA: TGTGCCAGAACTCTTAAACCAGGGTTAAAACTGTTTTTT
size: NA; D: NA; J: TRBJ2-1; V: TRBV27; CDR3: CASKDPGSSYNEQFF; DNA: TGTGCCAGCAAGGATCCAGGAAGCTCCTACAATGAGCAGTTCTTC
size: NA; D: TRBD1; J: TRBJ2-7; V: TRBV6-5; CDR3: CASSPSRGQEQYF; DNA: TGTGCCAGCAGTCCATCCAGGGGGCAAGAGCAGTACTTC
size: NA; D: NA; J: TRBJ2-2; V: TRBV4-2; CDR3: CASSQERQRIGGELFF; DNA: TGTGCCAGCAGCCAAGAAAGACAGCGTATCGGCGGGGAGCTGTTTTTT
size: NA; D: NA; J: TRBJ2-2; V: TRBV5-4; CDR3: CASSPGLGWAGELFF; DNA: TGTGCCAGCAGCCCTGGACTCGGGTGGGCCGGGGAGCTGTTTTTT
size: NA; D: NA; J: TRBJ1-5; V: TRBV16; CDR3: CASSPTENQPQHF; DNA: TGTGCCAGCAGCCCAACAGAGAATCAGCCCCAGCATTTT
size: NA; D: TRBD1; J: TRBJ1-6; V: TRBV7-9; CDR3: CASSRSGGAGSPLHF; DNA: TGTGCCAGCAGCCGTTCAGGGGGCGCGGGTTCACCCCTCCACTTT
size: NA; D: TRBD1; J: TRBJ2-7; V: TRBV19; CDR3: CASLPRDRGPFAAEQYF; DNA: TGTGCCAGCCTACCGCGGGACAGGGGGCCCTTTGCGGCCGAGCAGTACTTC
size: NA; D: TRBD1; J: TRBJ2-2; V: TRBV7-3; CDR3: CASSYLPGTANTGELFF; DNA: TGTGCCAGCAGCTACCTTCCAGGGACAGCGAACACCGGGGAGCTGTTTTTT
size: NA; D: NA; J: TRBJ1-1; V: TRBV6-5; CDR3: CACTGETEAFF; DNA: TGTGCCTGCACCGGGGAGACTGAAGCTTTCTTT
size: NA; D: TRBD1; J: TRBJ1-2; V: TRBV4-1; CDR3: CASSQADREDYGYTF; DNA: TGCGCCAGCAGCCAAGCGGACAGGGAGGACTATGGCTACACCTTC
size: once; D: NA; J: TRBJ2-3; V: TRBV25-1; CDR3: CASSEGSRGTQYF; DNA: TGTGCCAGCAGTGAGGGGAGCCGGGGTACGCAGTATTTT
size: NA; D: NA; J: TRBJ1-2; V: TRBV2; CDR3: CASSVLGGRGGYTF; DNA: TGTGCCAGCAGCGTTTTAGGGGGAAGAGGAGGCTACACCTTC
size: NA; D: TRBD1; J: TRBJ1-2; V: TRBV30; CDR3: CAWSDPGQGTNGYTF; DNA: TGTGCCTGGAGTGATCCGGGACAGGGGACGAATGGCTACACCTTC
size: NA; D: NA; J: TRBJ1-2; V: TRBV3-1/TRBV3-2; CDR3: CASSQLGAGGYTF; DNA: TGTGCCAGCAGCCAATTGGGGGCTGGGGGCTACACCTTC
size: NA; D: TRBD1; J: TRBJ2-3; V: TRBV29-1; CDR3: CSAGTGSDTQYF; DNA: TGCAGTGCTGGGACAGGTAGCGATACGCAGTATTTT
size: NA; D: TRBD2; J: TRBJ2-3; V: TRBV4-1; CDR3: CASSQLAGGVLDTQYF; DNA: TGCGCCAGCAGCCAACTAGCGGGGGGGGTGTTAGATACGCAGTATTTT
size: NA; D: TRBD1; J: TRBJ1-5; V: TRBV18; CDR3: CASSPDRATGQPQHF; DNA: TGTGCCAGCTCACCAGACAGGGCAACCGGTCAGCCCCAGCATTTT
size: NA; D: TRBD1; J: TRBJ1-1; V: TRBV5-1; CDR3: CASSPGTGWGRTEAFF; DNA: TGCGCCAGCAGCCCAGGGACAGGGTGGGGTCGCACTGAAGCTTTCTTT
size: NA; D: NA; J: TRBJ2-2; V: TRBV3-1/TRBV3-2; CDR3: CASSQERMSGELFF; DNA: TGTGCCAGCAGCCAAGAAAGAATGAGCGGGGAGCTGTTTTTT
size: NA; D: NA; J: TRBJ1-2; V: TRBV4-2; CDR3: CASSQGLANYGYTF; DNA: TGTGCCAGCAGCCAAGGGCTAGCTAACTATGGCTACACCTTC
size: NA; D: TRBD2; J: TRBJ2-5; V: TRBV11-2; CDR3: CASSSPAGLAVETQYF; DNA: TGTGCCAGCAGCTCTCCCGCCGGACTAGCGGTGGAGACCCAGTACTTC
size: NA; D: TRBD1; J: TRBJ2-5; V: TRBV18; CDR3: CASSPRTGEGETQYF; DNA: TGTGCCAGCTCACCACGGACAGGGGAGGGAGAGACCCAGTACTTC
size: NA; D: NA; J: TRBJ1-2; V: TRBV29-1; CDR3: CSVGAGDHYGYTF; DNA: TGCAGCGTTGGAGCGGGCGACCACTATGGCTACACCTTC
size: NA; D: NA; J: TRBJ1-6; V: TRBV11-2; CDR3: CASSLDRVGSSYNSPLHF; DNA: TGTGCCAGCAGCTTAGATCGGGTAGGGAGCTCCTATAATTCACCCCTCCACTTT
size: NA; D: TRBD1; J: TRBJ2-7; V: TRBV10-3; CDR3: CAISGPGTGAGEQYF; DNA: TGTGCCATCAGTGGACCAGGGACAGGCGCCGGCGAGCAGTACTTC
size: NA; D: NA; J: TRBJ2-7; V: TRBV13; CDR3: CASSLLVPGKGSYEQYF; DNA: TGTGCCAGCAGCTTACTGGTCCCGGGGAAAGGGTCCTACGAGCAGTACTTC
size: NA; D: NA; J: TRBJ1-1; V: TRBV5-8; CDR3: CASSLGGESEAFF; DNA: TGTGCCAGCAGCTTGGGGGGAGAGTCGGAAGCTTTCTTT
size: NA; D: NA; J: TRBJ1-2; V: TRBV6-5; CDR3: CASVKGGQNGYTF; DNA: TGTGCCAGCGTAAAGGGGGGGCAAAATGGCTACACCTTC
size: once; D: NA; J: TRBJ1-6; V: TRBV15; CDR3: CATSTQQGINSPLHF; DNA: TGTGCCACCAGCACACAACAGGGTATTAATTCACCCCTCCACTTT
size: NA; D: NA; J: TRBJ2-5; V: TRBV5-1; CDR3: CASSSQETQYF; DNA: TGCGCCAGCAGTTCACAAGAGACCCAGTACTTC
size: once; D: NA; J: TRBJ2-3; V: TRBV4-2; CDR3: CASSQGGNPSEKVYF; DNA: TGTGCCAGCAGCCAAGGGGGGAACCCTAGCGAAAAAGTGTATTTT